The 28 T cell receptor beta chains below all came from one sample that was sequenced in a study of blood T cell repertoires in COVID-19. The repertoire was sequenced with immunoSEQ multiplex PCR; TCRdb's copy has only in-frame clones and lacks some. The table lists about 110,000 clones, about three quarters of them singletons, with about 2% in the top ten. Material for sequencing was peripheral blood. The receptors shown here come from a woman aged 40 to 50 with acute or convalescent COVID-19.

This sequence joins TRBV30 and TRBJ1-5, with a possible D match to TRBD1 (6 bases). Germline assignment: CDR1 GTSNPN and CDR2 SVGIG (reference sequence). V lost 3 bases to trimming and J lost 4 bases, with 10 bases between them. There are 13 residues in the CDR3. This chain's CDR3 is CAWSGTKNQPQHF. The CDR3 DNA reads TGTGCCTGGAGCGGGACAAAAAATCAGCCCCAGCATTTT.

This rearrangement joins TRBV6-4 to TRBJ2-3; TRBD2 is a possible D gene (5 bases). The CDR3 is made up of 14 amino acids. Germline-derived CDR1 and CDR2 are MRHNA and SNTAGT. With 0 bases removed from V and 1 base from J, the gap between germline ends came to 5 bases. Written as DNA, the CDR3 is TGTGCCAGCAGTGACTCGCGGGGCACAGATACGCAGTATTTT. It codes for CASSDSRGTDTQYF.

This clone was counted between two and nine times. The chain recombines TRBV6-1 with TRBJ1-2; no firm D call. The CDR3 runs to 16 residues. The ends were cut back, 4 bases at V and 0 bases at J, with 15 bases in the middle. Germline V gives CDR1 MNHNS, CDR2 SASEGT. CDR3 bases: TGTGCCAGCAGTGCTGAGCCCCGCCCCACTAACTATGGCTACACCTTC. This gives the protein CASSAEPRPTNYGYTF.

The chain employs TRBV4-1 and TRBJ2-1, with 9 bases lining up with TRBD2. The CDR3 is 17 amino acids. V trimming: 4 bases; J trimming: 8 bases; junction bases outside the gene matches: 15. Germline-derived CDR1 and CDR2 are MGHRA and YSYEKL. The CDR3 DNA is TGCGCCAGCAGCCGTATAGGAGCGGGGGGCAATAGCTATGAGCAGTTCTTC. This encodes CASSRIGAGGNSYEQFF.

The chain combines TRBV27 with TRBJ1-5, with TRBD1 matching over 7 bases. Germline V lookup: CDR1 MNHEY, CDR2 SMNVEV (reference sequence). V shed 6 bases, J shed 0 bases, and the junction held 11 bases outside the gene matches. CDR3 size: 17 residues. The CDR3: CASRPLPDRASNQPQHF. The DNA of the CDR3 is TGTGCCAGCAGACCACTTCCTGACAGGGCTAGCAATCAGCCCCAGCATTTT.

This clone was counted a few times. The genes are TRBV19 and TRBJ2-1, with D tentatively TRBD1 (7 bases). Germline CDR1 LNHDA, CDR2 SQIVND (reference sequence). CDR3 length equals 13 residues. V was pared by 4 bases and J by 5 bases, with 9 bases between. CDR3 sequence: CASSTRGDNEQFF. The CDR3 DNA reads TGTGCCAGTAGTACCAGGGGGGACAATGAGCAGTTCTTC.

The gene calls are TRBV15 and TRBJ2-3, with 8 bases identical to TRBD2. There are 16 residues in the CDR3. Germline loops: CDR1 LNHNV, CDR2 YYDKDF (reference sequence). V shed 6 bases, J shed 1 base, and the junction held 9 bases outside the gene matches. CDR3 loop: CATRKLADGGTDTQYF. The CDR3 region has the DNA TGTGCCACCAGGAAACTAGCGGATGGGGGCACAGATACGCAGTATTTT.

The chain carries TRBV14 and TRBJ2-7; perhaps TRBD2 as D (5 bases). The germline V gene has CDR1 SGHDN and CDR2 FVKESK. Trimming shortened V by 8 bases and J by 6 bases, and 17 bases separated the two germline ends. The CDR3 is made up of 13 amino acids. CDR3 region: CASGLGRGLEQYF. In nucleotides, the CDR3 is TGTGCCAGCGGTCTGGGCCGCGGGCTCGAGCAGTACTTC.

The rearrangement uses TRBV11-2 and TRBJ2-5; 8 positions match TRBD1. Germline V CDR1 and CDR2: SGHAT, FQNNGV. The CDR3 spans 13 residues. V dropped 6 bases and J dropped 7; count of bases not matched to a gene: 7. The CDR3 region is CASSPSGQGTQYF. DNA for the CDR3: TGTGCCAGCAGTCCGAGTGGACAGGGGACCCAGTACTTC.

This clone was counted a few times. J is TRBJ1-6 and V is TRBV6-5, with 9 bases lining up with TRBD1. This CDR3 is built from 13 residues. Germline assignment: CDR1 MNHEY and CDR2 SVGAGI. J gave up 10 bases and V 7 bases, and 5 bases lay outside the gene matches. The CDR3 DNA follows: TGTGCCAGCAAACAGGGGGCTCGATCACCCCTCCACTTT. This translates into CASKQGARSPLHF.

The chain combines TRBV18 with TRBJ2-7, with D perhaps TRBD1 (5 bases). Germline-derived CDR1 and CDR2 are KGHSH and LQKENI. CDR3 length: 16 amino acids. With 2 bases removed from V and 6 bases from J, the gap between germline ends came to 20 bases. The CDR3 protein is CASSPTLGSGASEQYF. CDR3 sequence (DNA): TGTGCCAGCTCACCAACTCTGGGGTCTGGGGCTTCCGAGCAGTACTTC.

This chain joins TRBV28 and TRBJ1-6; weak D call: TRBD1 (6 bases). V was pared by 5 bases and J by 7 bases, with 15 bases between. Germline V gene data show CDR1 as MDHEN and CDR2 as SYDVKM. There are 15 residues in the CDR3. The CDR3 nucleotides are TGTGCCAGCAGTCCCCCCGGGGGGGCGAATTCACCCCTCCACTTT. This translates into CASSPPGGANSPLHF.

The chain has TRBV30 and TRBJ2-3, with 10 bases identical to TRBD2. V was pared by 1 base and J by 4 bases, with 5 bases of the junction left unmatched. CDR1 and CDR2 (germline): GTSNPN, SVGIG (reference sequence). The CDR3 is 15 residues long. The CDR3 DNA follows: TGTGCCTGGAGTGCAGCGGGGGGGCTTGCAGATACGCAGTATTTT. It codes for CAWSAAGGLADTQYF.

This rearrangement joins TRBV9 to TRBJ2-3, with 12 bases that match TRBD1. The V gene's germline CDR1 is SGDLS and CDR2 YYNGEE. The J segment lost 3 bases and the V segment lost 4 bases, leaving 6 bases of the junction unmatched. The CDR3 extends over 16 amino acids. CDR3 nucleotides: TGTGCCAGCAGCTCGGAGGGACAGGGGGCAACAGATACGCAGTATTTT. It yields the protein CASSSEGQGATDTQYF.

The CDR3 loop reads CASSPEAYATNEKLFF. In DNA form, the CDR3 reads TGTGCCAGCAGCCCAGAGGCTTATGCAACTAATGAAAAACTGTTTTTT. V usage is TRBV7-2 and J usage is TRBJ1-4; D gene uncertain. The CDR3 length is 16 residues. Germline-derived CDR1 and CDR2 are SGHTA and FQGNSA. V lost 5 bases and J 0 bases, leaving 13 bases between the germline ends.

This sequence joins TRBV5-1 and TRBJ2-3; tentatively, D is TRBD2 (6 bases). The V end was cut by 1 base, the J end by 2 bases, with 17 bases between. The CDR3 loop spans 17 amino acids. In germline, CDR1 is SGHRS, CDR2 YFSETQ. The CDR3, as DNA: TGCGCCAGCAGCTTGTTTCGTCCGGAGGGGTTCACAGATACGCAGTATTTT. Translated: CASSLFRPEGFTDTQYF.

CDR3 sequence: CASSQIMNTEAFF. The CDR3 coding sequence is TGTGCCAGCAGCCAAATCATGAACACTGAAGCTTTCTTT. The chain links TRBV3-1 (or the pseudogene TRBV3-2) to TRBJ1-1; D uncertain. The CDR3 totals 13 residues. V was pared by 2 bases and J by 0 bases, with 4 bases between. Germline CDR1 LGHDT, CDR2 YNNKEL (reference sequence).

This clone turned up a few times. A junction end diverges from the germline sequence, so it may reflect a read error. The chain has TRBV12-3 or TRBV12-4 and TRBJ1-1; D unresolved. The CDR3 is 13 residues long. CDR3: CASSNGNRHLRLF. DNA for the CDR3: TGTGCCAGCAGCAACGGTAACCGGCACCTGAGGCTCTTT.

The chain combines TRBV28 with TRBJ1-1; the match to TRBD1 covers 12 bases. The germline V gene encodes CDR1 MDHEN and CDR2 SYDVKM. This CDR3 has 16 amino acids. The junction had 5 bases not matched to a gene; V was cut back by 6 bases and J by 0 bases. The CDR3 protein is CASRAGTGGMNTEAFF. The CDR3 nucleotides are TGTGCCAGCAGGGCCGGGACAGGGGGCATGAACACTGAAGCTTTCTTT.

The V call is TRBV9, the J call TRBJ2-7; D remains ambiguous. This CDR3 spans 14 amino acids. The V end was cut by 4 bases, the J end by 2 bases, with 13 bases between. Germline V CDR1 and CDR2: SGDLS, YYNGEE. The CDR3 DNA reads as TGTGCCAGCAGCCCCTCAACAGCACCCTACGAGCAGTACTTC. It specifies CASSPSTAPYEQYF.

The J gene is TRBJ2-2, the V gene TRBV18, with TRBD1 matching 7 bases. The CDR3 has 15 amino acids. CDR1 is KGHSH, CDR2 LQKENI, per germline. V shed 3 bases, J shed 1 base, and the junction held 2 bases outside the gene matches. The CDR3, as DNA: TGTGCCAGCTCACCCGGGACAGTGAACACCGGGGAGCTGTTTTTT. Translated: CASSPGTVNTGELFF.

The CDR3, as DNA: TGTGCCTGGAGTCAGGGGGCGTTTTCCGAGCAGTACTTC. Encoded protein: CAWSQGAFSEQYF. This chain joins TRBV30 and TRBJ2-7; 8 bases are shared with TRBD1. The V segment lost 2 bases and the J segment 6 bases; nucleotides outside the gene matches: 6. Looked up from germline, CDR1 is GTSNPN and CDR2 is SVGIG (reference sequence). The CDR3 totals 13 residues. The whole variable domain, filled in from reference TRBV30 and TRBJ2-7, reads SQTIHQWPATLVQPVGSPLSLECTVEGTSNPNLYWYRQAAGRGLQLLFYSVGIGQISSEVPQNLSASRPQDRQFILSSKKLLLSDSGFYLCAWSQGAFSEQYFGPGTRLTVT.

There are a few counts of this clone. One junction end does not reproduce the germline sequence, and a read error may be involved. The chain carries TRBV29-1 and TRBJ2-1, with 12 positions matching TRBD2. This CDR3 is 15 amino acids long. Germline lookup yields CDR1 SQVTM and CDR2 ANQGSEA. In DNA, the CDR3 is TGCAGCGCTGAACGTGGGACTAGCGGGCGTGGTGAGCAGTTCTTC. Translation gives CSAERGTSGRGEQFF.

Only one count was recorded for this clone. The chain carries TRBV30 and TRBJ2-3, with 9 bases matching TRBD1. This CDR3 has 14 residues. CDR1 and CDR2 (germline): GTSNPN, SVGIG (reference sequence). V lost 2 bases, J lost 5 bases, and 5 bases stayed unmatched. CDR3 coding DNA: TGTGCCTGGAGTACCGGGACAGGGATAGATACGCAGTATTTT. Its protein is CAWSTGTGIDTQYF.

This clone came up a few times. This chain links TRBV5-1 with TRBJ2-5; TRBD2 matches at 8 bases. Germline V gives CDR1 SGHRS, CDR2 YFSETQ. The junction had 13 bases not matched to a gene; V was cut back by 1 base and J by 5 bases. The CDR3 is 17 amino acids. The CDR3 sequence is CASSLWATSDPRETQYF. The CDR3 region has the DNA TGCGCCAGCAGCTTGTGGGCGACTAGCGATCCCCGGGAGACCCAGTACTTC.

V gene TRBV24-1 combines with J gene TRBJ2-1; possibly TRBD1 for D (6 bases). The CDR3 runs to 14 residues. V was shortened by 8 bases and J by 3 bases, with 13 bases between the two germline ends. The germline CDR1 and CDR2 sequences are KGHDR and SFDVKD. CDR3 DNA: TGTGCCACCATGGACAGCAGCATCTACAATGAGCAGTTCTTC. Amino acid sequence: CATMDSSIYNEQFF.

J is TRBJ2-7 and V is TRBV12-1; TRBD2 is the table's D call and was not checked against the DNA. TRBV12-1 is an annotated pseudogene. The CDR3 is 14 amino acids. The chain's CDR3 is CASSFTKTTWEQYF. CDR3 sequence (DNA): TGTGCCAGCAGCTTTACCAAAACTACTTGGGAGCAGTACTTC.

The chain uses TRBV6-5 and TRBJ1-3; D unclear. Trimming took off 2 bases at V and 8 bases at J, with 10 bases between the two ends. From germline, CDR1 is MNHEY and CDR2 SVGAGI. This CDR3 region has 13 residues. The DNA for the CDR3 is TGTGCCAGCAGTTACGCTCGTCGAGACACCATATATTTT. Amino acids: CASSYARRDTIYF.